The rows below give T cell receptor beta chains drawn from one sample of a study of molecular identifiers for immune sequencing clone quantification. MiXCR, run by TCRdb on the PCR reads, gives a single entry per CDR3 protein. The table records more than 450,000 distinct CDR3 sequences, 20% to 25% of them present only once. Source material: naive CD8+ T cells from blood, with Jurkat cell RNA spiked in. All receptors come from a human donor in good health. Some libraries in this study had Jurkat cell RNA spiked in. Each CDR3 is given with its conserved first and last residue. Each record gives: V gene, clone size, J gene, D gene, CDR3 protein, CDR3 DNA. A D gene is named only where the DNA matches it firmly. The size field is filled for only some rows; it gives once, few, many or a size class.

V: TRBV7-8; size: NA; J: TRBJ2-7; D: NA; CDR3: CASSPRVNMFPEQYF; DNA: TGTGCCAGCAGCCCCAGGGTAAACATGTTTCCCGAGCAGTACTTC
V: TRBV7-9; size: many; J: TRBJ1-1; D: NA; CDR3: CASSHQQGMNTEAFF; DNA: TGTGCCAGCAGCCACCAGCAGGGGATGAACACTGAAGCTTTCTTT
V: TRBV19; size: few; J: TRBJ1-1; D: NA; CDR3: CASRPTGTTEAFF; DNA: TGTGCCAGTAGGCCAACAGGGACCACTGAAGCTTTCTTT
V: TRBV4-3; size: few; J: TRBJ2-7; D: TRBD2; CDR3: CASSQHSSGGLSYEQYF; DNA: TGCGCCAGCAGCCAACACTCTAGCGGGGGTTTGTCCTACGAGCAGTACTTC
V: TRBV7-2; size: NA; J: TRBJ2-2; D: TRBD2; CDR3: CASSWTSGGSTGELFF; DNA: TGTGCCAGCAGCTGGACTAGCGGGGGCAGCACCGGGGAGCTGTTTTTT
V: TRBV20-1; size: NA; J: TRBJ2-2; D: TRBD1; CDR3: CSARDTDRANTGELFF; DNA: TGCAGTGCTAGAGATACCGACAGGGCGAACACCGGGGAGCTGTTTTTT
V: TRBV24-1; size: NA; J: TRBJ2-7; D: NA; CDR3: CATQDGGASYEQYF; DNA: TGTGCCACCCAAGACGGAGGAGCTTCCTACGAGCAGTACTTC
V: TRBV24-1; size: NA; J: TRBJ2-7; D: TRBD2; CDR3: CATSDFPSGKQYF; DNA: TGTGCCACCAGTGATTTTCCTAGCGGGAAGCAGTACTTC
V: TRBV12-3/TRBV12-4; size: NA; J: TRBJ2-1; D: NA; CDR3: CAGGRNSNEQFF; DNA: TGTGCCGGCGGGCGGAACAGTAATGAGCAGTTCTTC
V: TRBV7-9; size: few; J: TRBJ1-4; D: TRBD1; CDR3: CASSLWDRGREKLFF; DNA: TGTGCCAGCAGCTTGTGGGACAGGGGGCGAGAAAAACTGTTTTTT
V: TRBV6-5; size: NA; J: TRBJ2-7; D: NA; CDR3: CASSYALGREYEQYF; DNA: TGTGCCAGCAGTTATGCCCTGGGAAGGGAATACGAGCAGTACTTC
V: TRBV27; size: many; J: TRBJ2-3; D: NA; CDR3: CASRGTLGASTQYF; DNA: TGTGCCAGCAGGGGGACTTTGGGGGCGAGTACGCAGTATTTT
V: TRBV20-1; size: few; J: TRBJ1-2; D: TRBD1; CDR3: CSARENGQGANYGYTF; DNA: TGCAGTGCTAGGGAGAATGGACAGGGAGCTAACTATGGCTACACCTTC
V: TRBV7-8; size: many; J: TRBJ2-3; D: TRBD2; CDR3: CASSSLQLAANTDTQYF; DNA: TGTGCCAGCAGCTCCCTACAACTAGCGGCTAACACAGATACGCAGTATTTT
V: TRBV20-1; size: NA; J: TRBJ1-4; D: TRBD1; CDR3: CSGPHPSVGQGVSRHLNEKLFF; DNA: TGCAGTGGACCCCACCCCTCAGTGGGACAGGGGGTTTCTCGACACCTTAATGAAAAACTGTTTTTT
V: TRBV29-1; size: many; J: TRBJ1-5; D: NA; CDR3: CSFQDGGNQPQHF; DNA: TGCAGCTTCCAGGATGGGGGTAATCAGCCCCAGCATTTT
V: TRBV3-1; size: few; J: TRBJ2-2; D: TRBD2; CDR3: CASSPGTSGSTGELFF; DNA: TGTGCCAGCAGCCCCGGGACTAGCGGGAGCACCGGGGAGCTGTTTTTT
V: TRBV6-2/TRBV6-3; size: many; J: TRBJ2-2; D: TRBD1; CDR3: CASSRQGAMNGELFF; DNA: TGTGCCAGCAGTCGACAGGGGGCTATGAACGGGGAGCTGTTTTTT
V: TRBV4-3; size: many; J: TRBJ2-7; D: TRBD2; CDR3: CASSQGLADGRPYEQYF; DNA: TGCGCCAGCAGCCAAGGACTAGCGGACGGCCGGCCCTACGAGCAGTACTTC
V: TRBV7-9; size: many; J: TRBJ2-3; D: TRBD2; CDR3: CASSLGLAVADTQYF; DNA: TGTGCCAGCAGCTTAGGACTAGCGGTGGCAGATACGCAGTATTTT
V: TRBV9; size: many; J: TRBJ1-2; D: NA; CDR3: CASGENTNYGYTF; DNA: TGTGCCTCAGGGGAGAATACGAACTATGGCTACACCTTC